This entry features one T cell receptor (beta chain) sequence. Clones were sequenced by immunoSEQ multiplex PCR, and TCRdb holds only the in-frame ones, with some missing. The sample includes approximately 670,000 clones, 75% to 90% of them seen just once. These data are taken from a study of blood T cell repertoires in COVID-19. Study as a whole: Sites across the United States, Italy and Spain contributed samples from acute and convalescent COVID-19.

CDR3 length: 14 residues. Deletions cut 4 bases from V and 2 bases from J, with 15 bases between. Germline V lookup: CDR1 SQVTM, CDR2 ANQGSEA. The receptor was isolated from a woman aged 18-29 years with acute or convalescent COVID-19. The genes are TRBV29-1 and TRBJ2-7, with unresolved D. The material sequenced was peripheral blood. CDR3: CSVGMAVEPYEQYF. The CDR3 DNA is TGCAGCGTTGGAATGGCGGTAGAGCCCTACGAGCAGTACTTC.